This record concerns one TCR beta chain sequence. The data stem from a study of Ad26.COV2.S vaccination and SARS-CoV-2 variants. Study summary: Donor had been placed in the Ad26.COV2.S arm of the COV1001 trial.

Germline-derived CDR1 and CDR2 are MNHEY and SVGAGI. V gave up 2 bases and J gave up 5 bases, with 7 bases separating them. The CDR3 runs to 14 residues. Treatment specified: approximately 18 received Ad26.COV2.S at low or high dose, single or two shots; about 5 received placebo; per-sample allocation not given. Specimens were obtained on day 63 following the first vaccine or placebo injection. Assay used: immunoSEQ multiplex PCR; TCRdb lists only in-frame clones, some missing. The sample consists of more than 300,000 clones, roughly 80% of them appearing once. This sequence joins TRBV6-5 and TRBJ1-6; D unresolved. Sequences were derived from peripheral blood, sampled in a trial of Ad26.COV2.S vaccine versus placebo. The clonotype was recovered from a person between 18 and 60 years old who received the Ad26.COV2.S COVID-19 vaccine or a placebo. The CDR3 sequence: CASSYGQDNSPLHF. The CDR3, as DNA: TGTGCCAGCAGTTACGGGCAGGATAATTCACCCCTCCACTTT.